These T cell receptor beta chains were read from a single sample in a study of metastatic and nonmetastatic thyroid tumors. Through MiXCR, TCRdb re-clonotyped the PCR reads. The sample lists tens of thousands of clones; 9.5% to 15% were seen once. The sequenced material came from blood. Receptors were obtained from a female donor with papillary thyroid cancer or a benign thyroid nodule (not recorded which). Some clones in this sample may be carry-over from other donors' samples. Both conserved end residues are part of each CDR3. The order of the fields is J gene, V gene, CDR3 protein.

TRBJ1-5	TRBV24-1	CATSGYRSQQPQHF
TRBJ2-7	TRBV11-2	CASSPRTVFYEQYF
TRBJ2-5	TRBV7-2	CASSHRGGTQYF
TRBJ2-7	TRBV3-1	CASSPLRGTYEQYF
TRBJ2-1	TRBV4-2	CASSQDSTGQGALGYNEQFF
TRBJ2-5	TRBV30	CAWSVVFRVAGLETQYF
TRBJ2-5	TRBV2	CASSGDSQTQYF
TRBJ1-1	TRBV2	CASSSGRIEAFF
TRBJ2-1	TRBV5-1	CASSLLPGLAVGDEQFF
TRBJ2-3	TRBV27	CASSFASRDPDTQYF
TRBJ1-3	TRBV7-9	CANSPRTQNTICF
TRBJ1-5	TRBV3-1	CASSPGNQPQHF
TRBJ2-2	TRBV24-1	CATSALTGTGTGELFF
TRBJ2-1	TRBV5-6	CASSRDLGLAWYNEQFF
TRBJ1-1	TRBV28	CASSLSGNTEAFF
TRBJ2-1	TRBV9	CASSVVGGTHNEQFF
TRBJ2-7	TRBV29-1	CSVEGTAGYEQYF
TRBJ2-5	TRBV12-3/TRBV12-4	CASSLQLQETQYF
TRBJ2-2	TRBV9	CASSVEGGLTGELFF
TRBJ2-7	TRBV24-1	CCVSYEQYF
TRBJ2-7	TRBV7-2	CASSPGGREGDEQYF
TRBJ2-1	TRBV30	CAWSAPRRTSGSYYNEQFF
TRBJ2-7	TRBV5-1	CASSAEWSSNHEQYF
TRBJ2-7	TRBV30	CAWARWSSGPSYEQYF
TRBJ2-7	TRBV24-1	CATSDSGHRYEQYF
TRBJ2-3	TRBV24-1	CATTDGLAGGTDTQYF
TRBJ1-5	TRBV7-8	CASSLGRDRGLSSQPQHF
TRBJ2-1	TRBV24-1	CATSDRQGSYNEQFF
TRBJ1-5	TRBV19	CASSTRRGPRAQPQHF
TRBJ2-1	TRBV28	CASNVGGQGASEQFF
TRBJ2-7	TRBV20-1	CSAQTSGGPLFSYYQYF
TRBJ1-5	TRBV6-1	CASSKPGTDLSRPQHF
TRBJ2-3	TRBV20-1	CSARGFQRLHIPSTDTQYF
TRBJ2-5	TRBV19	CASKSSLRSGGETQYF
TRBJ2-6	TRBV20-1	CSARDSSGANVLTF
TRBJ1-1	TRBV10-3	CAIQGVAGGEAFF
TRBJ1-6	TRBV6-2/TRBV6-3	CASSTGQGANNSPLHF
TRBJ2-6	TRBV7-3	CASSPQFGGLTSGANVLTF
TRBJ1-1	TRBV9	CASSVVFGTEAFF
TRBJ2-5	TRBV14	CASSQTGTGGYSRLETQYF
TRBJ1-2	TRBV18	CASSPDSSYGYTF
TRBJ2-5	TRBV11-2	CASSIHVQETQYF
TRBJ1-3	TRBV6-9	CASVAYGNTIYF
TRBJ2-3	TRBV20-1	CSAERPGRHSSTDTQYF
TRBJ2-1	TRBV30	CAWSVGTSVYNEQFF
TRBJ2-1	TRBV19	CASGQAGGPSYNEQFF
TRBJ1-2	TRBV6-6	CASSYSDWGGGEGYTF
TRBJ1-6	TRBV9	CASSVGADLSLLPLHF
TRBJ1-4	TRBV15	CATSRGQIATNEKLFF
TRBJ2-5	TRBV5-1	CASSPEWGETQYF
TRBJ1-3	TRBV5-6	CASSHREGGNTIYF
TRBJ1-3	TRBV18	CASSGATHSGNTIYF